These 32 T cell receptor beta chains share one sample of origin, sequenced in a study of breast tumors, draining lymph nodes, adjacent tissues. One entry per CDR3 protein, called by TCRdb with MiXCR from the multiplex PCR reads. The table shows tens of thousands of distinct CDR3 sequences, with over 25% occurring only once. The lymph nodes were axillary draining lymph nodes from breast cancer patients. The source material was axillary lymph node tissue. These receptors were obtained from a female donor with breast cancer. Some clones in this sample may be carry-over from other donors' samples.

As for this clonotype: This may arise from a read error, as a much more abundant clone is one base away. The gene calls are TRBV6-5 and TRBJ1-5; D not resolved. The CDR3 sequence is 15 residues long. Trimming took off 4 bases at V and 0 bases at J, with 10 bases between the two ends. CDR1 is MNHEY and CDR2 is SVGAGI in the germline V gene. CDR3 in amino acids: CASSSSPGSNQPQHF. In DNA, the CDR3 is TGTGCCAGCAGTTCCTCGCCGGGTAGCAATCAGCCCCAGCATTTT.

This clonotype was seen ten or more times. J is TRBJ2-7 and V is TRBV10-3, with TRBD1 matching over 7 bases. Losses at the gene ends were 3 bases for V and 0 bases for J; bases not matched to a gene: 2. Germline V lookup: CDR1 ENHRY, CDR2 SYGVKD. The CDR3 length is 14 residues. The CDR3 DNA is TGTGCCATCAGTGATGGGACAGACTCCTACGAGCAGTACTTC. It codes for CAISDGTDSYEQYF.

This clonotype was observed many times. CDR3 residues: CASSVDGRREGWFAKNIQYF. For the CDR3, the DNA is TGCGCCAGCAGTGTAGATGGGCGGAGGGAGGGATGGTTTGCCAAAAACATTCAGTACTTC. V and J are TRBV10-1 and TRBJ2-4; 7 positions match TRBD2. Germline-derived CDR1 and CDR2 are WNHNN and SYGVQD (reference sequence). V shed 4 bases and J 1 base; nucleotides not matched to a gene: 19. The CDR3 has 20 residues.

V gene TRBV18 combines with J gene TRBJ1-1, with 8 nucleotides matching TRBD1. The length of the CDR3 is 14 residues. J lost 1 base, V lost 2 bases, and 0 bases had no gene match. Germline assignment: CDR1 KGHSH and CDR2 LQKENI. CDR3 residues: CASSPTGGNTEAFF. CDR3 DNA sequence: TGTGCCAGCTCACCAACAGGGGGGAACACTGAAGCTTTCTTT.

The table lists this clonotype with many counts. The chain is built from TRBV19 and TRBJ1-5; 10 positions agree with TRBD1. V shed 3 bases and J 2 bases; nucleotides not matched to a gene: 4. Germline-derived CDR1 and CDR2 are LNHDA and SQIVND (reference sequence). The length of the CDR3 is 16 residues. The CDR3 spells CASSIIGTGGNQPQHF. In DNA form, the CDR3 reads TGTGCCAGTAGTATCATTGGGACAGGGGGCAATCAGCCCCAGCATTTT. Full variable domain (outside the CDR3, taken from reference TRBV19 and TRBJ1-5): DGGITQSPKYLFRKEGQNVTLSCEQNLNHDAMYWYRQDPGQGLRLIYYSQIVNDFQKGDIAEGYSVSREKKESFPLTVTSAQKNPTAFYLCASSIIGTGGNQPQHFGDGTRLSIL.

This clonotype came up once. The chain has TRBV27 and TRBJ2-7; no definite D call. The CDR3 runs to 8 residues. The germline CDR1 and CDR2 sequences are MNHEY and SMNVEV (reference sequence). V was trimmed by 11 bases and J by 6 bases, leaving 5 bases between them. DNA of the CDR3: TGTGCCCCCCCCGAGCAGTACTTC. This encodes CAPPEQYF.

This clonotype was detected ten times or more. V and J are TRBV20-1 and TRBJ2-1, with TRBD2 as a possible D gene (6 bases). CDR1 DFQATT and CDR2 SNEGSKA come from the germline V gene (reference sequence). With 0 bases removed from V and 4 bases from J, the gap between germline ends came to 13 bases. CDR3 size: 15 residues. CDR3 nucleotides: TGCAGTGCTAGAGAGCCCAAGGGGAGGTACAATGAGCAGTTCTTC. It specifies CSAREPKGRYNEQFF.

The CDR3 reads CASSWTDTEAFF. CDR3 DNA sequence: TGTGCCAGCAGCTGGACGGACACTGAAGCTTTCTTT. The chain couples TRBV5-6 to TRBJ1-1; unclear D gene. Germline lookup yields CDR1 SGHDT and CDR2 YYEEEE. The CDR3 covers 12 residues. V was clipped by 3 bases and J by 3 bases, with 6 bases between them.

Turning to this clonotype: The junction differs from germline at one of its ends, possibly a read error. V usage is TRBV7-6 and J usage is TRBJ2-3, with D possibly called TRBD1 or TRBD2 (6 bases each). The CDR3 runs 16 residues. Germline loops: CDR1 SGHVS, CDR2 FNYEAQ. The CDR3 sequence is CASSLGGILHGDAQYF. CDR3 nucleotide sequence: TGTGCCAGCAGTTTAGGGGGGATTCTACATGGAGATGCGCAATACTTT.

This clonotype was recorded at least ten times. The rearrangement links TRBV30 to TRBJ1-5; 7 bases fit TRBD1. Germline lookup yields CDR1 GTSNPN and CDR2 SVGIG (reference sequence). J gave up 6 bases and V 7 bases, and 6 bases lay outside the gene matches. The CDR3 sequence is 12 residues long. The CDR3, as DNA: TGTGCCTATACACAGGGGTCTCAGCCCCAGCATTTT. Amino acids: CAYTQGSQPQHF.

Ten or more counts support this clonotype. The V and J genes are TRBV11-3 and TRBJ2-7; D may be TRBD2 (6 bases). The CDR3 has 15 amino acids. V gave up 6 bases and J gave up 7 bases, with 22 bases separating them. The germline V gene has CDR1 SGHNT and CDR2 YENEEA. CDR3 amino acids: CASSKLRSRGDEQYF. DNA for the CDR3: TGTGCCAGCAGTAAGCTTAGAAGTCGCGGGGATGAGCAGTACTTC.

As regards this clonotype: This may be a read error, as it is one base from a much larger clone. The chain recombines TRBV5-8 with TRBJ2-7; 8 bases fit TRBD1. CDR1 SGHTS and CDR2 YDEGEE come from the germline V gene. The CDR3 is 14 residues long. V lost 5 bases and J lost 6; bases outside the gene matches: 10. The CDR3 nucleotides read TGTGCCAGCAGAAGGACAGGGACAGTCGGCGAGCAGTACTTC. It codes for CASRRTGTVGEQYF.

The gene calls are TRBV7-8 and TRBJ2-7, with 11 nucleotides matching TRBD2. J gave up 9 bases and V 5 bases, and 9 bases lay outside the gene matches. The CDR3 totals 14 residues. Germline-derived CDR1 and CDR2 are SGHVS and FQNEAQ. CDR3 sequence: CASSPRLAGTGQYF. CDR3 DNA sequence: TGTGCCAGCAGCCCCCGACTAGCGGGAACTGGGCAGTACTTC.

This clonotype was seen many times. J is TRBJ1-1 and V is TRBV15, with D maybe TRBD1 (6 bases). V lost 4 bases, J lost 4 bases, and 10 bases lay in between. This CDR3 is built from 13 residues. Germline V gene data show CDR1 as LNHNV and CDR2 as YYDKDF (reference sequence). CDR3 loop: CATSTTGTTEAFF. The CDR3 DNA sequence: TGTGCCACCAGCACCACAGGGACCACTGAAGCTTTCTTT. Full variable domain (rest looked up from reference TRBV15 and TRBJ1-1): DAMVIQNPRYQVTQFGKPVTLSCSQTLNHNVMYWYQQKSSQAPKLLFHYYDKDFNNEADTPDNFQSRRPNTSFCFLDIRSPGLGDTAMYLCATSTTGTTEAFFGQGTRLTVV.

To note about this clonotype: A read error may explain this, as a much larger clone is one base away. The J gene is TRBJ1-1, the V gene TRBV29-1; weak D call: TRBD1 (6 bases). V shed 4 bases and J shed 6 bases, with 21 bases lying between them. Germline CDR1 SQVTM, CDR2 ANQGSEA. This CDR3 is 15 amino acids long. The CDR3 loop is CSVGRDTAEPSEAFF. Here the CDR3 DNA reads TGCAGCGTTGGACGGGACACGGCCGAACCCTCTGAAGCTTTCTTT. The full variable domain, completed using reference TRBV29-1 and TRBJ1-1, is SAVISQKPSRDICQRGTSLTIQCQVDSQVTMMFWYRQQPGQSLTLIATANQGSEATYESGFVIDKFPISRPNLTFSTLTVSNMSPEDSSIYLCSVGRDTAEPSEAFFGQGTRLTVV.

This clonotype was seen many times. This rearrangement joins TRBV7-2 to TRBJ1-6; 8 positions match TRBD1. This CDR3 has 16 amino acids. CDR1 is SGHTA, CDR2 FQGNSA, per germline. Trimming took 5 bases from V and 8 from J; bases not matched to a gene: 11. The CDR3 sequence: CASSAGGTGSDSPLHF. The CDR3 DNA reads as TGTGCCAGCAGCGCAGGCGGGACAGGTTCGGATTCACCCCTCCACTTT. The full variable domain, its missing parts supplied by reference TRBV7-2 and TRBJ1-6, is GAGVSQSPSNKVTEKGKDVELRCDPISGHTALYWYRQSLGQGLEFLIYFQGNSAPDKSGLPSDRFSAERTGGSVSTLTIQRTQQEDSAVYLCASSAGGTGSDSPLHFGNGTRLTVT.

This clonotype was recorded at least ten times. The chain recombines TRBV27 with TRBJ2-7, with 7 bases that match TRBD2. The V segment lost 5 bases and the J segment 2 bases; nucleotides outside the gene matches: 3. This CDR3 region has 13 residues. Germline CDR1 MNHEY, CDR2 SMNVEV (reference sequence). The CDR3 sequence: CASSRDYPYEQYF. The DNA of the CDR3 is TGTGCCAGCAGTCGGGACTACCCCTACGAGCAGTACTTC.

This chain joins TRBV12-3 or TRBV12-4 and TRBJ1-1; no firm D call. The CDR3 is 14 residues long. Trimming removed 2 bases from V and 5 bases from J, with 12 bases in between. The CDR3 DNA sequence: TGTGCCAGCAGTTTAATCCGCCTGCGGACTGAAGCTTTCTTT. Amino acid sequence: CASSLIRLRTEAFF.

This clonotype was detected many times. This chain uses TRBV29-1 with TRBJ2-7; 8 bases map to TRBD2. This CDR3 spans 14 amino acids. Trimming took 6 bases from V and 0 from J; bases not matched to a gene: 7. The germline V gene has CDR1 SQVTM and CDR2 ANQGSEA. The CDR3 DNA reads TGCAGCGTGTTAGGGCGGGAGGTCTCCTACGAGCAGTACTTC. Its translation is CSVLGREVSYEQYF.

This clonotype has more than one count but fewer than ten. One base away lies a much larger clone, so this may be a sequencing read error. The J gene is TRBJ2-2, the V gene TRBV7-6, with D possibly TRBD2 on 5 matching bases. The CDR3 runs to 14 residues. CDR1 and CDR2 (germline): SGHVS, FNYEAQ. The DNA of the CDR3 is TGTGCCAGCAGCACCCAAGGAGGCACCGGGGAGCTGGTTTTT. Translated, it gives CASSTQGGTGELVF.

CDR3 in amino acids: CASSYQRTGSTEAFF. The CDR3 DNA reads as TGTGCCAGCAGTTACCAGAGAACAGGGAGCACTGAAGCTTTCTTT. V and J are TRBV6-1 and TRBJ1-1, with D possibly being TRBD1 (6 bases). This CDR3 is built from 15 residues. The germline CDR1 and CDR2 sequences are MNHNS and SASEGT. Trimming removed 5 bases at V and 4 bases at J, with 17 bases between.

About this clonotype itself: At one end the junction does not follow the germline gene, possibly because of a read error. V is TRBV27 and J is TRBJ2-7; TRBD1 agrees at 8 bases. The CDR3 contains 18 residues. The germline V gene has CDR1 MNHEY and CDR2 SMNVEV (reference sequence). CDR3 bases: TGTGCTAGCAGTTCCTACAGGGGGGCTCGAAGCTTGGGGCACGAGCAGTACTTC. Translated, it gives CASSSYRGARSLGHEQYF.

Points on this clonotype: Just one base apart from a much larger clone, this may be a read error. The V call is TRBV9, the J call TRBJ2-6; tentative D call: TRBD1 (5 bases). This CDR3 has 16 residues. Trimming shortened V by 4 bases and J by 15 bases, and 26 bases separated the two germline ends. Germline V gives CDR1 SGDLS, CDR2 YYNGEE. CDR3 sequence (DNA): TGTGCCAGCAGCCTCAGGGAAAGCTCTGGGGCCAGCGCCCTGACTTTC. Amino acids: CASSLRESSGASALTF.

About this clonotype itself: Given a much more abundant clone one base away, this may be a read error. CDR3 DNA sequence: TGTGCCAGCATGACTACAGGTAGCAACACTGAAGCTTTCTTT. Its protein is CASMTTGSNTEAFF. This chain joins TRBV2 and TRBJ1-1; weak D call: TRBD1 (5 bases). The CDR3 is 14 residues long. The V gene lost 7 bases and the J gene lost 2 bases, with 14 bases spanning the gap. Germline-derived CDR1 and CDR2 are SNHLY and FYNNEI.

This clonotype was counted ten times or more. V and J are TRBV7-3 and TRBJ2-1; a weak D match, TRBD2 (5 bases). This CDR3 spans 15 amino acids. CDR1 SGHTA and CDR2 FQGTGA come from the germline V gene. The V end lost 2 bases, the J end lost 2 bases, and 10 bases lay between the germline ends. For the CDR3, the DNA is TGTGCCAGCAGCTTACGTTCGGGAACCTACAATGAGCAGTTCTTC. Translating it yields CASSLRSGTYNEQFF.

This clonotype was seen ten or more times. This sequence joins TRBV24-1 and TRBJ2-3, with 9 bases matching TRBD2. The CDR3 consists of 15 residues. V gave up 6 bases and J gave up 3 bases; unmatched junction bases: 6. Germline V gene lookup returns CDR1 KGHDR and CDR2 SFDVKD. The DNA for the CDR3 is TGTGCCACCAGTTTTAGCGGGAGTGGTACAGATACGCAGTATTTT. It specifies CATSFSGSGTDTQYF.

The chain links TRBV4-2 to TRBJ2-2; D assignment may be TRBD1 or TRBD2 (5 bases each). There are 16 residues in the CDR3. The germline V gene has CDR1 LGHNA and CDR2 YNFKEQ. Between the trimmed V and J ends, which lost 4 bases and 6 bases, there was a span of 18 bases. The CDR3 nucleotides read TGTGCCAGCAGCCGCTGGCCGGGACCACAATCCGGGGAGCTGTTTTTT. Its translation: CASSRWPGPQSGELFF.

This clonotype was seen at least ten times. The chain is built from TRBV24-1 and TRBJ1-5; D ambiguous. CDR1 KGHDR and CDR2 SFDVKD come from the germline V gene. The CDR3 has 15 amino acids. Trimming removed 9 bases from V and 3 bases from J, with 17 bases in between. The CDR3 reads CATPSGNPFNQPQHF. In DNA, the CDR3 is TGTGCCACCCCATCAGGTAATCCTTTCAATCAGCCCCAGCATTTT.

There are many counts of this clonotype. The chain joins TRBV2 to TRBJ2-1; D unresolved. CDR3 length equals 13 residues. The germline V gene encodes CDR1 SNHLY and CDR2 FYNNEI. Trimming removed 6 bases from V and 9 bases from J, with 15 bases in between. CDR3 sequence: CASSVAPGFEQFF. In nucleotides, the CDR3 is TGTGCCAGCAGCGTAGCCCCTGGGTTTGAGCAGTTCTTC. Based on the CDR3 plus reference TRBV2 and TRBJ2-1, the full variable domain is EPEVTQTPSHQVTQMGQEVILRCVPISNHLYFYWYRQILGQKVEFLVSFYNNEISEKSEIFDDQFSVERPDGSNFTLKIRSTKLEDSAMYFCASSVAPGFEQFFGPGTRLTVL.

This rearrangement joins TRBV6-5 to TRBJ1-1, with a tentative D call TRBD1 (5 bases). Trimming removed 3 bases at V and 0 bases at J, with 8 bases between. Germline assignment: CDR1 MNHEY and CDR2 SVGAGI. The CDR3 consists of 14 residues. The chain's CDR3 is CASSYAGLNTEAFF. DNA for the CDR3: TGTGCCAGCAGTTATGCAGGGCTGAACACTGAAGCTTTCTTT.

The chain is built from TRBV6-5 and TRBJ2-1; D tentatively reads TRBD1 or TRBD2 (6 bases each). Trimming removed 2 bases from V and 4 bases from J, with 21 bases in between. In germline, CDR1 is MNHEY, CDR2 SVGAGI. The CDR3 length is 18 residues. CDR3 amino acids: CASSYRREPGERYNEQFF. DNA of the CDR3: TGTGCCAGCAGTTACCGGAGGGAACCAGGGGAGAGGTACAATGAGCAGTTCTTC.

This clonotype has a count of ten or more. V is TRBV20-1 and J is TRBJ2-5; D is possibly TRBD2 (6 bases). The CDR3 runs to 8 residues. Germline V gene lookup returns CDR1 DFQATT and CDR2 SNEGSKA (reference sequence). Trimming took 7 bases from V and 9 from J, leaving 6 bases between them. CDR3 DNA: TGCAGTGGGGGGGCCCAGTACTTC. Its translation: CSGGAQYF.